Listed here are 14 T cell receptor beta chains from one sample, sequenced in a study of radiation and T cells in renal cell carcinoma (dated by TCRdb to 2018 to 2021). Sample time point, as interpreted from the label and publication: blood 2 weeks post-SBRT. What this sample's treatment or condition label stands for: 15 Gy SBRT to primary tumor, nephrectomy 4 weeks later. The library was made by the immunoSEQ multiplex PCR assay. Sourced from immuneACCESS, this table was stored by TCRdb with only in-frame sequences that have V and J called. A share of the clones is absent; for the studies checked, an unresolved V gene accounts for under half, and the remainder has no known explanation. This sample lists about 150,000 clones; about 91% were detected once. Over 10% of the sample lies in the top ten. The starting material was blood, obtained from a patient whose treatment included radiotherapy and nephrectomy. The receptors were sampled from a woman between 45 and 65 years old with renal cell carcinoma.

This chain connects TRBV4-1 to TRBJ1-2; D gene uncertain. Trimming cost V 0 bases and J 4 bases, with 15 bases left between them. This CDR3 spans 16 amino acids. Germline CDR1 is MGHRA and CDR2 is YSYEKL. The CDR3 here is CASSQDTRASTYGYTF. The CDR3 coding sequence is TGCGCCAGCAGCCAAGATACGAGGGCCAGCACCTATGGCTACACCTTC.

The chain is built from TRBV2 and TRBJ1-2; 10 nucleotides agree with TRBD1. Germline lookup yields CDR1 SNHLY and CDR2 FYNNEI. J was trimmed by 6 bases and V by 5 bases; bases with no gene match: 3. The CDR3 is 13 amino acids. For the CDR3, the DNA is TGTGCCAGCAGTCAGACAGGGGGCAATGGCTACACCTTC. Encoded protein: CASSQTGGNGYTF.

The chain couples TRBV18 to TRBJ2-5; 8 nucleotides agree with TRBD1. Judging by the DNA end, TRBJ2-7 fits better; the J call may be wrong. The CDR3 runs 15 residues. Germline CDR1 is KGHSH and CDR2 is LQKENI. The CDR3 region has the DNA TGTGCCAGCTCACCAGGGACAGGCGTCTTTTACGAGCAGTACTTC. The encoded protein is CASSPGTGVFYEQYF.

The chain employs TRBV5-1 and TRBJ2-3; TRBD1 might be the D (5 bases). Between the trimmed V and J ends, which lost 0 bases and 4 bases, there was a span of 9 bases. The CDR3 loop spans 14 amino acids. CDR1 and CDR2 from the germline V gene are SGHRS and YFSETQ. The CDR3 spells CASSLAEGADTQYF. The CDR3 bases are TGCGCCAGCAGCTTGGCCGAAGGGGCAGATACGCAGTATTTT.

The chain carries TRBV4-2 and TRBJ2-7; D ambiguous. CDR1 and CDR2 (germline): LGHNA, YNFKEQ. Trimming removed 4 bases from V and 3 bases from J, with 7 bases in between. The CDR3 covers 12 residues. The CDR3 region is CASSPDGYEQYF. The CDR3, as DNA: TGTGCCAGCAGCCCGGATGGCTACGAGCAGTACTTC.

Only one count was recorded for this clone. This sequence joins TRBV6-5 and TRBJ2-3, with TRBD2 as a possible D gene (6 bases). The V and J ends lost 7 bases and 1 base respectively, with 12 bases between them. Germline loops: CDR1 MNHEY, CDR2 SVGAGI. The length of the CDR3 is 14 residues. CDR3 residues: CASTSPGGTDTQYF. As DNA, the CDR3 is TGTGCCAGCACCTCCCCGGGAGGCACAGATACGCAGTATTTT.

The rearrangement links TRBV29-1 to TRBJ2-1; TRBD2 matches at 9 bases. The CDR3 runs 12 residues. Germline CDR1 reads SQVTM; CDR2 reads ANQGSEA. After removal of 6 bases from V and 6 bases from J, the junction contained 3 bases not matched to a gene. This chain's CDR3 is CSVGGGANEQFF. The CDR3 nucleotides are TGCAGCGTAGGCGGGGGGGCCAATGAGCAGTTCTTC.

The J gene is TRBJ1-2, the V gene TRBV5-1, with 8 bases lining up with TRBD1. The CDR3 consists of 16 residues. The germline V gene encodes CDR1 SGHRS and CDR2 YFSETQ. Unmatched junction bases numbered 13, after V lost 4 bases and J lost 5 bases. The CDR3 is CASSLGQGELGYGYTF. The CDR3 coding sequence is TGCGCCAGCAGCCTCGGACAGGGAGAGTTAGGTTATGGCTACACCTTC.

The chain employs TRBV6-5 and TRBJ1-1; 8 bases fit TRBD1. V gave up 0 bases and J gave up 4 bases; unmatched junction bases: 7. The CDR3 spans 16 residues. Germline V gene data show CDR1 as MNHEY and CDR2 as SVGAGI. The CDR3 spells CASSYSQGAAGTEAFF. The CDR3 DNA sequence: TGTGCCAGCAGTTACTCGCAGGGGGCGGCCGGCACTGAAGCTTTCTTT.

The chain combines TRBV6-5 with TRBJ1-2; D might be TRBD1 (6 bases). The CDR3 sequence is 15 residues long. V lost 2 bases, J lost 4 bases, and 14 bases lay in between. Germline CDR1 MNHEY, CDR2 SVGAGI. The CDR3 nucleotides are TGTGCCAGCAGTTACCGAGAGGTAGGGGGCTATGGCTACACCTTC. This translates into CASSYREVGGYGYTF.

The chain's CDR3 is CASSPGPPDAPLHF. The CDR3 region has the DNA TGTGCCAGCTCACCGGGACCCCCGGACGCACCCCTCCACTTT. The chain uses TRBV18 and TRBJ1-6, with D possibly TRBD1 on 5 matching bases. Germline loops: CDR1 KGHSH, CDR2 LQKENI. The CDR3 has 14 residues. The V end was cut by 3 bases, the J end by 11 bases, with 14 bases between.

The genes are TRBV7-9 and TRBJ1-1; 7 bases map to TRBD1. V dropped 5 bases and J dropped 8; count of bases not matched to a gene: 5. Per the germline V gene, CDR1 is SEHNR and CDR2 is FQNEAQ (reference sequence). The CDR3 spans 12 residues. The DNA for the CDR3 is TGTGCCAGCAGCAAGGACAGGCGCGAAGCTTTCTTT. Its protein product is CASSKDRREAFF.

This chain uses TRBV19 with TRBJ1-4, with D uncertain. V lost 7 bases and J lost 2, with 8 bases in between. Germline V gene data show CDR1 as LNHDA and CDR2 as SQIVND (reference sequence). The CDR3 is 13 amino acids. Written as DNA, the CDR3 is TGTGCCAGTATGACCTCGACTAATGAAAAACTGTTTTTT. It codes for CASMTSTNEKLFF.

This chain links TRBV30 with TRBJ1-5; D remains unclear. Between the trimmed V and J ends, which lost 0 bases and 5 bases, there was a span of 8 bases. Germline V CDR1 and CDR2: GTSNPN, SVGIG (reference sequence). This CDR3 is 13 amino acids long. The CDR3 bases are TGTGCCTGGAGTGTACACCGGGATCAGCCCCAGCATTTT. Translation gives CAWSVHRDQPQHF.